This TCR beta chain derives from a study of blood T cell repertoires in COVID-19. On the study more broadly: COVID-19 samples collected from the United States, Italy and Spain covered acute and convalescent phases.

Study processing details: Estimation of nucleated cell counts was performed using reference gene primer amplification. Some clones are missing from TCRdb's copy, which holds only in-frame ones; the method was immunoSEQ multiplex PCR. V and J calls and clone size are given by that table; D and trimming were obtained from the DNA. In the table there are under 400,000 clones, approximately 88% of which are singletons. The origin of this receptor is a woman in her twenties or thirties with COVID-19, enrolled during active disease. Sequences were obtained from peripheral blood.

CDR3 sequence reads: CASSPQGTSGGGGGETQYF. In nucleotides, the CDR3 is TGTGCCAGCTCACCACAAGGGACTAGCGGGGGTGGCGGAGGAGAGACCCAGTACTTC. The chain is built from TRBV18 and TRBJ2-5; TRBD2 aligns across 14 bases. The germline gives CDR1 KGHSH, CDR2 LQKENI. V dropped 1 base and J dropped 4; count of bases not matched to a gene: 11. This CDR3 is 19 amino acids long.